The next 25 T cell receptor beta chains were all read from a single sample in a study of blood T cell repertoires in COVID-19. Produced via immunoSEQ multiplex PCR; TCRdb's table is partial and in-frame only. Of roughly 76,000 clones in the sample, roughly 91% are singletons; the top ten hold around 1%. The sample consisted of PBMCs or T cells enriched from blood (not recorded which). Receptors were obtained from a woman aged 45-60 years with acute COVID-19.

V gene TRBV10-3 combines with J gene TRBJ2-5; TRBD2 matches at 11 bases. The germline gives CDR1 ENHRY, CDR2 SYGVKD. V lost 5 bases and J lost 5; bases outside the gene matches: 13. The CDR3 has 17 residues. CDR3 bases: TGTGCCATCAGTCCTCGGGGTAGCGGGAGGGCTGGGGAGACCCAGTACTTC. Amino acid sequence: CAISPRGSGRAGETQYF.

The chain recombines TRBV5-4 with TRBJ1-1, with D uncertain. Germline CDR1 and CDR2: SGHNT and YYREEE (reference sequence). CDR3 length equals 12 residues. Trimming removed 4 bases from V and 1 base from J, with 5 bases in between. The CDR3 is CASSPGNTEAFF. The CDR3 DNA reads TGTGCCAGCAGCCCGGGGAACACTGAAGCTTTCTTT. Combining the CDR3 with reference TRBV5-4 and TRBJ1-1 gives the whole variable domain ETGVTQSPTHLIKTRGQQVTLRCSSQSGHNTVSWYQQALGQGPQFIFQYYREEENGRGNFPPRFSGLQFPNYSSELNVNALELDDSALYLCASSPGNTEAFFGQGTRLTVV.

The chain has TRBV6-5 and TRBJ2-7; a weak D match, TRBD1 (6 bases). Germline CDR1 reads MNHEY; CDR2 reads SVGAGI. The CDR3 covers 14 residues. The germline V and J ends were trimmed by 5 bases and 3 bases, with 14 bases remaining between them. Here the CDR3 DNA reads TGTGCCAGCAGTAACAGTCCGGGACACTACGAGCAGTACTTC. It is translated as CASSNSPGHYEQYF.

This clone occurred a few times. Relative to the germline gene, one junction end is altered; a read error may explain this. This chain uses TRBV7-9 with TRBJ2-7, with a weak D call TRBD2 (6 bases). The CDR3 loop spans 12 amino acids. The germline V gene has CDR1 SEHNR and CDR2 FQNEAQ (reference sequence). The CDR3 sequence: CASSPWDATGDF. Here the CDR3 DNA reads TGTGCCAGCAGCCCATGGGACGCTACGGGGGACTTC.

The rearrangement uses TRBV5-5 and TRBJ1-5, with D possibly TRBD1 on 6 matching bases. V was cut by 4 bases and J by 0 bases, with 11 bases left in between. The CDR3 extends over 15 amino acids. Germline V CDR1 and CDR2: SGHKS, YYEKEE (reference sequence). Written as DNA, the CDR3 is TGTGCCAGCAGCCAACGGACAGATAGCAATCAGCCCCAGCATTTT. This encodes CASSQRTDSNQPQHF.

The rearrangement joins TRBV3-1 (or the pseudogene TRBV3-2) to TRBJ2-2; TRBD1 matches at 11 bases. With V trimmed by 4 bases and J by 4 bases, 5 bases remained unmatched. Germline CDR1 reads LGHDT; CDR2 reads YNNKEL (reference sequence). The CDR3 extends over 16 amino acids. The DNA for the CDR3 is TGTGCCAGCAGCCCGGGACAGGGGGAGAGCACCGGGGAGCTGTTTTTT. Translated: CASSPGQGESTGELFF.

The chain joins TRBV4-1 to TRBJ2-1, with 12 nucleotides matching TRBD2. Trimming took 5 bases from V and 8 from J; bases not matched to a gene: 16. Germline V gene sequence: CDR1 MGHRA, CDR2 YSYEKL. The CDR3 has 18 amino acids. The CDR3: CASSKGPLTSGRNHEQFF. The CDR3 DNA reads TGCGCCAGCAGCAAGGGCCCATTGACTAGCGGGAGAAACCATGAGCAGTTCTTC.

The gene calls are TRBV5-1 and TRBJ1-1; D is possibly TRBD1 (6 bases). Germline CDR1 and CDR2: SGHRS and YFSETQ. Deletions cut 3 bases from V and 3 bases from J, with 15 bases between. This CDR3 has 15 amino acids. The CDR3 is CASSWTAQEYTEAFF. The CDR3 nucleotides are TGCGCCAGCAGCTGGACAGCTCAGGAGTACACTGAAGCTTTCTTT.

The chain employs TRBV5-4 and TRBJ2-6; D ambiguous. Germline V gene data show CDR1 as SGHNT and CDR2 as YYREEE (reference sequence). There are 15 residues in the CDR3. The germline V and J ends were trimmed by 2 bases and 4 bases, with 10 bases remaining between them. Here the CDR3 reads CASSFRVPGANVLTF. The CDR3 DNA reads TGTGCCAGCAGCTTTCGGGTTCCCGGGGCCAACGTCCTGACTTTC.

The chain has TRBV5-1 and TRBJ1-4; TRBD1 might be the D (5 bases). The germline gives CDR1 SGHRS, CDR2 YFSETQ. V lost 5 bases and J 0 bases, leaving 14 bases between the germline ends. CDR3 length: 16 amino acids. CDR3 residues: CASSYHGQATNEKLFF. CDR3 nucleotides: TGCGCCAGCAGTTACCATGGACAAGCAACTAATGAAAAACTGTTTTTT.

The rearrangement uses TRBV30 and TRBJ2-5; 10 bases fit TRBD2. V lost 4 bases to trimming and J lost 4 bases; unmatched junction nucleotides: 3. CDR1 and CDR2 (germline): GTSNPN, SVGIG (reference sequence). There are 13 residues in the CDR3. This chain's CDR3 is CAWTLAGAETQYF. The CDR3, as DNA: TGTGCCTGGACGCTAGCGGGAGCAGAGACCCAGTACTTC.

This chain uses TRBV6-5 with TRBJ2-7, with 7 nucleotides matching TRBD2. This CDR3 has 14 amino acids. Per germline, CDR1 MNHEY and CDR2 SVGAGI. V lost 10 bases to trimming and J lost 1 base; unmatched junction nucleotides: 10. CDR3 sequence reads: CATWKERDSYEQYF. The CDR3 region has the DNA TGTGCCACCTGGAAAGAGCGGGATTCCTACGAGCAGTACTTC.

This clone was seen a single time. V is TRBV10-3 and J is TRBJ1-1; maybe TRBD1 (6 bases). The germline V gene has CDR1 ENHRY and CDR2 SYGVKD. Trimming removed 10 bases from V and 1 base from J, with 13 bases in between. The CDR3 covers 13 residues. The CDR3 protein is CATMDSSNTEAFF. As DNA, the CDR3 is TGTGCCACCATGGACAGCTCGAACACTGAAGCTTTCTTT.

The chain recombines TRBV6-2 or TRBV6-3 with TRBJ2-5, with 10 bases that match TRBD1. V lost 6 bases and J lost 4; bases outside the gene matches: 11. The CDR3 has 16 residues. Germline CDR1 MNHEY, CDR2 SVGEGT. CDR3: CASSRHGQGVGETQYF. The CDR3 region has the DNA TGTGCCAGCAGCCGCCACGGACAGGGGGTTGGAGAGACCCAGTACTTC.

The V call is TRBV7-3, the J call TRBJ2-1; possibly TRBD1 for D (5 bases). The CDR3 has 15 amino acids. Germline loops: CDR1 SGHTA, CDR2 FQGTGA. V was shortened by 3 bases and J by 5 bases, with 14 bases between the two germline ends. The CDR3, as DNA: TGTGCCAGCAGCTTTTCCCGACAGACCAACAATGAGCAGTTCTTC. Amino acid sequence: CASSFSRQTNNEQFF. Drawing the rest from reference TRBV7-3 and TRBJ2-1, the complete variable domain is GAGVSQTPSNKVTEKGKYVELRCDPISGHTALYWYRQSLGQGPEFLIYFQGTGAADDSGLPNDRFFAVRPEGSVSTLKIQRTERGDSAVYLCASSFSRQTNNEQFFGPGTRLTVL.

The chain is built from TRBV19 and TRBJ2-6; TRBD1 is a possible D gene (7 bases). Trimming took off 5 bases at V and 2 bases at J, with 16 bases between the two ends. Germline CDR1 LNHDA, CDR2 SQIVND (reference sequence). The CDR3 is 17 amino acids. The DNA of the CDR3 is TGTGCCAGTAGTTCCAGACAGGGAGGAGCTGGGGCCAACGTCCTGACTTTC. Translated: CASSSRQGGAGANVLTF.

The rearrangement links TRBV29-1 to TRBJ2-1, with 7 bases fitting TRBD1. The CDR3 totals 14 residues. The ends lost 6 bases at V and 6 bases at J; junction bases unmatched: 11. Germline lookup yields CDR1 SQVTM and CDR2 ANQGSEA. Written as DNA, the CDR3 is TGCAGCGTAGCACGTGACAGGGACCTCAATGAGCAGTTCTTC. Encoded protein: CSVARDRDLNEQFF.

The V and J genes are TRBV4-1 and TRBJ2-2; D perhaps matches TRBD1 (5 bases). The germline V gene has CDR1 MGHRA and CDR2 YSYEKL. CDR3 size: 15 residues. The germline V and J ends were trimmed by 4 bases and 1 base, with 10 bases remaining between them. In DNA form, the CDR3 reads TGCGCCAGCAGCCGTTCTACAGGGAACACCGGGGAGCTGTTTTTT. The encoded protein is CASSRSTGNTGELFF.

The chain combines TRBV10-3 with TRBJ2-1, with TRBD2 matching over 7 bases. After removal of 11 bases from V and 8 bases from J, the junction contained 21 bases not matched to a gene. The length of the CDR3 is 16 residues. Per the germline V gene, CDR1 is ENHRY and CDR2 is SYGVKD. Written as DNA, the CDR3 is TGTGCCTCCCTTGGCGGGAGTTTAGGGACCCCAGATGAGCAGTTCTTC. Encoded protein: CASLGGSLGTPDEQFF.

The chain employs TRBV5-6 and TRBJ1-2; unclear D gene. The CDR3 contains 13 residues. CDR1 and CDR2 (germline): SGHDT, YYEEEE. With 2 bases removed from V and 7 bases from J, the gap between germline ends came to 12 bases. CDR3 amino acids: CASSLAPSPGYTF. CDR3 bases: TGTGCCAGCAGCTTAGCTCCATCGCCTGGCTACACCTTC.

This clone came up once. The V call is TRBV4-2, the J call TRBJ1-1, with D uncertain. V shed 0 bases and J shed 1 base, with 6 bases lying between them. The CDR3 spans 14 residues. Germline V CDR1 and CDR2: LGHNA, YNFKEQ. The chain's CDR3 is CASSQERGNTEAFF. CDR3 bases: TGTGCCAGCAGCCAAGAACGGGGGAACACTGAAGCTTTCTTT.

This clone was counted between two and nine times. V is TRBV7-9 and J is TRBJ1-3; D gene ambiguous. Trimming cost V 4 bases and J 0 bases, with 10 bases left between them. This CDR3 has 15 residues. Germline CDR1 and CDR2: SEHNR and FQNEAQ (reference sequence). The CDR3 DNA reads as TGTGCCAGCAGCTCCTCGCCAGGCTCTGGAAACACCATATATTTT. Its translation: CASSSSPGSGNTIYF.

The gene calls are TRBV19 and TRBJ2-7; 10 bases match TRBD1. The V gene's germline CDR1 is LNHDA and CDR2 SQIVND (reference sequence). With V trimmed by 6 bases and J by 4 bases, 6 bases remained unmatched. The CDR3 totals 14 residues. The CDR3 loop reads CASSPGTGAYEQYF. The CDR3 DNA reads TGTGCCAGTAGCCCCGGGACAGGGGCATACGAGCAGTACTTC. Drawing the rest from reference TRBV19 and TRBJ2-7, the complete variable domain is DGGITQSPKYLFRKEGQNVTLSCEQNLNHDAMYWYRQDPGQGLRLIYYSQIVNDFQKGDIAEGYSVSREKKESFPLTVTSAQKNPTAFYLCASSPGTGAYEQYFGPGTRLTVT.

The V and J genes are TRBV11-3 and TRBJ2-1; 7 positions agree with TRBD2. This CDR3 contains 15 residues. Germline loops: CDR1 SGHNT, CDR2 YENEEA. J gave up 7 bases and V 2 bases, and 8 bases lay outside the gene matches. The CDR3 nucleotides read TGTGCCAGCAGCTTACTAGCGGCCTTAGGTAATGAGCAGTTCTTC. Amino acids: CASSLLAALGNEQFF.

The chain couples TRBV18 to TRBJ2-1; the match to TRBD2 covers 7 bases. This CDR3 has 15 residues. V shed 3 bases, J shed 2 bases, and the junction held 4 bases outside the gene matches. Germline V gives CDR1 KGHSH, CDR2 LQKENI. CDR3 protein: CASSPVSGAYNEQFF. CDR3 in DNA: TGTGCCAGCTCACCGGTCAGCGGGGCCTACAATGAGCAGTTCTTC.